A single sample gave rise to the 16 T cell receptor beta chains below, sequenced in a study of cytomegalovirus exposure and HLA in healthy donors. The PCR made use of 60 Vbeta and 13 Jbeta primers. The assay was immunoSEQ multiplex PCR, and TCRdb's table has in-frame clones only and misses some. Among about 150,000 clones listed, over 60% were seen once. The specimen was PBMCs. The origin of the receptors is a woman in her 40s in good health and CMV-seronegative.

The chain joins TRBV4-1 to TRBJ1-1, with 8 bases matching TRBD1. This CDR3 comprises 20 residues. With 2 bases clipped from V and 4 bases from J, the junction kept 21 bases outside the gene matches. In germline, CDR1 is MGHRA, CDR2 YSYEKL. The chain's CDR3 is CASSQFRWVRCRGQGTEAFF. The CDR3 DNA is TGCGCCAGCAGCCAATTTCGCTGGGTTCGTTGCAGGGGGCAGGGCACTGAAGCTTTCTTT.

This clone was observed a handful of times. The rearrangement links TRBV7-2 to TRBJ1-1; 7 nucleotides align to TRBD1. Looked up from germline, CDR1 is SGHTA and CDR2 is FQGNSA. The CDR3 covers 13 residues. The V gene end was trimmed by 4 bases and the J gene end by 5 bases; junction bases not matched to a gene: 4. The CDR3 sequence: CASSSNRGTEAFF. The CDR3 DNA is TGTGCCAGCAGCTCAAACAGGGGAACTGAAGCTTTCTTT.

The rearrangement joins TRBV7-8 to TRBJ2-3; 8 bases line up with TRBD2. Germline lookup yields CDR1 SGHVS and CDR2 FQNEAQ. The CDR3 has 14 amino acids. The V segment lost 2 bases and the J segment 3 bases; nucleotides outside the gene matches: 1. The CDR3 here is CASSLTSGTDTQYF. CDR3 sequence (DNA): TGTGCCAGCAGCTTAACTAGCGGAACAGATACGCAGTATTTT. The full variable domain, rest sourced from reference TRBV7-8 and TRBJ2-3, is GAGVSQSPRYKVAKRGQDVALRCDPISGHVSLFWYQQALGQGPEFLTYFQNEAQLDKSGLPSDRFFAERPEGSVSTLKIQRTQQEDSAVYLCASSLTSGTDTQYFGPGTRLTVL.

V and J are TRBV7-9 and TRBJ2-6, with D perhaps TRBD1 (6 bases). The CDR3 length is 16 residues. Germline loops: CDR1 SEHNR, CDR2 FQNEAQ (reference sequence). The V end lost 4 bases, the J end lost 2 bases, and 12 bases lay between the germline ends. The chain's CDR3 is CASSSRGHPGANVLTF. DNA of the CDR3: TGTGCCAGCAGCTCTCGGGGACATCCTGGGGCCAACGTCCTGACTTTC. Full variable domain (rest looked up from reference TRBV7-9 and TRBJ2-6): DTGVSQNPRHKITKRGQNVTFRCDPISEHNRLYWYRQTLGQGPEFLTYFQNEAQLEKSRLLSDRFSAERPKGSFSTLEIQRTEQGDSAMYLCASSSRGHPGANVLTFGAGSRLTVL.

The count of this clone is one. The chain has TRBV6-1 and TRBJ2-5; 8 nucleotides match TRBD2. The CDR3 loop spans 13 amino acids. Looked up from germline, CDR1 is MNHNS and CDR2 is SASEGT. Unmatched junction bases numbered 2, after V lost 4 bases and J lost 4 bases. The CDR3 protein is CASSVSGRETQYF. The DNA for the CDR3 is TGTGCCAGCAGTGTAAGCGGGAGAGAGACCCAGTACTTC.

The CDR3 protein is CASSLRGGDQPQHF. In DNA form, the CDR3 reads TGTGCCAGCAGCTTACGCGGAGGAGATCAGCCCCAGCATTTT. This sequence joins TRBV13 and TRBJ1-5; no definite D call. The length of the CDR3 is 14 residues. The germline V gene has CDR1 PRHDT and CDR2 FYEKMQ (reference sequence). The V and J ends lost 2 bases and 5 bases respectively, with 10 bases between them.

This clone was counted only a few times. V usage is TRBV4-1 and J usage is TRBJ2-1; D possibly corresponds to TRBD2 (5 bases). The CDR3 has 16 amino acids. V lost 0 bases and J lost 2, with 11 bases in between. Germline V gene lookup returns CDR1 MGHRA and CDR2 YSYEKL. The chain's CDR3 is CASSQERALAYNEQFF. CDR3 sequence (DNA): TGCGCCAGCAGCCAAGAGAGGGCCCTAGCCTACAATGAGCAGTTCTTC.

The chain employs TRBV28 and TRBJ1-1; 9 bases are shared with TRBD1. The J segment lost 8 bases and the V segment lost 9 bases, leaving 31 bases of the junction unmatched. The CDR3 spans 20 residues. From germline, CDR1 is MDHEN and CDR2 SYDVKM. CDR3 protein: CARTTGTGSEVGKSRGEAFF. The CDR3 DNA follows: TGTGCCAGAACTACCGGGACAGGGTCGGAAGTGGGAAAATCTAGGGGAGAAGCTTTCTTT. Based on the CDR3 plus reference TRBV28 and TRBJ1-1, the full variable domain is DVKVTQSSRYLVKRTGEKVFLECVQDMDHENMFWYRQDPGLGLRLIYFSYDVKMKEKGDIPEGYSVSREKKERFSLILESASTNQTSMYLCARTTGTGSEVGKSRGEAFFGQGTRLTVV.

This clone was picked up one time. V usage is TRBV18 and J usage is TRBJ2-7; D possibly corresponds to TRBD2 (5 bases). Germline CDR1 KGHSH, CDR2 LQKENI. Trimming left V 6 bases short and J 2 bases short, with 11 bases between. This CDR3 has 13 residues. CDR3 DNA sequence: TGTGCCAGCTCCCGAGGGCGCACCTACGAGCAGTACTTC. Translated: CASSRGRTYEQYF.

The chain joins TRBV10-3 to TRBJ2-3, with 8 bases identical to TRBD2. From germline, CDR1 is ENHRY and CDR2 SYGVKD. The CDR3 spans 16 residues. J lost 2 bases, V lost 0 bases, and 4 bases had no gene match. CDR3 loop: CAISESTSGSTDTQYF. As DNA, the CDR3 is TGTGCCATCAGTGAGTCCACTAGCGGATCCACAGATACGCAGTATTTT.

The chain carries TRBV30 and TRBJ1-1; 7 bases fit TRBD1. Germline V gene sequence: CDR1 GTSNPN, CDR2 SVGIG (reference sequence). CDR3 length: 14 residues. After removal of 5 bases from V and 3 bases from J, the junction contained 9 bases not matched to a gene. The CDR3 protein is CAWGPGTAYTEAFF. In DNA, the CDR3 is TGTGCCTGGGGTCCCGGGACAGCATACACTGAAGCTTTCTTT.

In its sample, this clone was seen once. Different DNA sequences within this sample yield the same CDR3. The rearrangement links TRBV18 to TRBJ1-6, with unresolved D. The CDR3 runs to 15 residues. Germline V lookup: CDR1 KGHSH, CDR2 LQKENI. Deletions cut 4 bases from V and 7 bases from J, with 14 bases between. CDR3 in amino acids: CASSRDTLLNSPLHF. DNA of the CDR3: TGTGCCAGCTCACGAGACACCCTCCTGAATTCACCCCTCCACTTT.

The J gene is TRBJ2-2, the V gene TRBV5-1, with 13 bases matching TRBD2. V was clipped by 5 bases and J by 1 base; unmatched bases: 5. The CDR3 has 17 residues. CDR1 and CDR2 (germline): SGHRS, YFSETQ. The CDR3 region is CASRGGLAGVNTGELFF. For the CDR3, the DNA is TGCGCCAGCAGAGGAGGACTAGCGGGGGTGAACACCGGGGAGCTGTTTTTT.

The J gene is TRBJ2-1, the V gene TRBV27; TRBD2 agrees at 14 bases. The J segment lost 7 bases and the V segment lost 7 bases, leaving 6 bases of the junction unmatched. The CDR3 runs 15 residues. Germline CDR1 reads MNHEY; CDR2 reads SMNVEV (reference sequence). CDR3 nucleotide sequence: TGTGCCAGCACCTACGGGACTAGCGGGAGTAATGAGCAGTTCTTC. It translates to CASTYGTSGSNEQFF.

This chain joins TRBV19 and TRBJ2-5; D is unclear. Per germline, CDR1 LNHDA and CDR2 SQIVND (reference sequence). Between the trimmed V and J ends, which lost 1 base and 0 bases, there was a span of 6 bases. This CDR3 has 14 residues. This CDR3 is CASSIVGNQETQYF. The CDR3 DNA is TGTGCCAGTAGTATAGTGGGCAACCAAGAGACCCAGTACTTC.

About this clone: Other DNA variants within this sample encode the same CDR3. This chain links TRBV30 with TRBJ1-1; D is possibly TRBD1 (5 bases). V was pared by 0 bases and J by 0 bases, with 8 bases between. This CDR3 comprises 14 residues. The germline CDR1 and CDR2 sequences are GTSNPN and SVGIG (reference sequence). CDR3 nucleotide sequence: TGTGCCTGGAGTGTGGGGCAGCTGAACACTGAAGCTTTCTTT. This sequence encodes CAWSVGQLNTEAFF.